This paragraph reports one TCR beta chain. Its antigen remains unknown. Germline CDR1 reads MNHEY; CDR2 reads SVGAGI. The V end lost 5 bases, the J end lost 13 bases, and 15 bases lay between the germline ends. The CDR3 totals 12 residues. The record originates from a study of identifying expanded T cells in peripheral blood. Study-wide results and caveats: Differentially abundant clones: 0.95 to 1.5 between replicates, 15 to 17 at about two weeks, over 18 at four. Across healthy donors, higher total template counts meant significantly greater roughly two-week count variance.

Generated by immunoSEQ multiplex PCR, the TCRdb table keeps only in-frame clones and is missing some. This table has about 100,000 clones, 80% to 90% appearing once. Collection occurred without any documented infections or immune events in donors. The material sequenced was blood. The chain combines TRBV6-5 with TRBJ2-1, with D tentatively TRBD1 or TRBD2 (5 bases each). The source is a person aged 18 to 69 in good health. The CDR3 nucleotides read TGTGCCAGCAGTCCTGCCGGGACCAGCCAGTTCTTC. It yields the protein CASSPAGTSQFF.